The next 5 T cell receptor beta chains were all read from a single sample in a study of blood T cell repertoires in COVID-19. Data came from immunoSEQ multiplex PCR; TCRdb stores just in-frame clones and leaves some out. The repertoire holds a few hundred thousand clones, with 87% as singletons. Sequences were obtained from PBMCs or T cells enriched from blood (not recorded which). Receptor source: a woman aged 30 to 39 who had recovered from COVID-19.

The V and J genes are TRBV5-1 and TRBJ1-3, with 11 bases matching TRBD1. J was trimmed by 4 bases and V by 6 bases; bases with no gene match: 6. This CDR3 spans 15 amino acids. Per the germline V gene, CDR1 is SGHRS and CDR2 is YFSETQ. Here the CDR3 reads CASTRTGGAGNTIYF. CDR3 nucleotide sequence: TGCGCCAGCACCCGGACAGGGGGCGCCGGAAACACCATATATTTT.

This rearrangement joins TRBV15 to TRBJ2-2, with D tentatively TRBD1 (6 bases). The V end was cut by 2 bases, the J end by 4 bases, with 8 bases between. The CDR3 contains 14 residues. Germline CDR1 is LNHNV and CDR2 is YYDKDF (reference sequence). The CDR3 DNA follows: TGTGCCACCAGCAGACAGACAGGCACCGGGGAGCTGTTTTTT. Translating it yields CATSRQTGTGELFF.

V is TRBV5-1 and J is TRBJ2-2; 9 nucleotides agree with TRBD2. This CDR3 is 16 amino acids long. The V gene's germline CDR1 is SGHRS and CDR2 YFSETQ. V shed 1 base, J shed 3 bases, and the junction held 4 bases outside the gene matches. This chain's CDR3 is CASSLPAGGDTGELFF. The CDR3 coding sequence is TGCGCCAGCAGCTTGCCGGCGGGAGGGGACACCGGGGAGCTGTTTTTT. The entire variable domain, with the rest obtained from reference TRBV5-1 and TRBJ2-2, is as follows: KAGVTQTPRYLIKTRGQQVTLSCSPISGHRSVSWYQQTPGQGLQFLFEYFSETQRNKGNFPGRFSGRQFSNSRSEMNVSTLELGDSALYLCASSLPAGGDTGELFFGEGSRLTVL.

The genes are TRBV10-3 and TRBJ1-5; tentatively, D is TRBD1 (5 bases). CDR1 and CDR2 from the germline V gene are ENHRY and SYGVKD. Trimming pared 6 bases from V and 2 bases from J, leaving 14 bases between. CDR3 length: 15 residues. The CDR3 DNA reads as TGTGCCATCAGGCCCGGGGGGAGAGGCAATCAGCCCCAGCATTTT. As protein: CAIRPGGRGNQPQHF.

The rearrangement links TRBV27 to TRBJ1-1; possible D gene TRBD1, 6 bases. The CDR3 is made up of 14 amino acids. V shed 5 bases and J shed 4 bases, with 14 bases lying between them. Germline-derived CDR1 and CDR2 are MNHEY and SMNVEV (reference sequence). The DNA of the CDR3 is TGTGCCAGCAGTATACAGGGCCCAGGCACTGAAGCTTTCTTT. Protein: CASSIQGPGTEAFF.